The 5 T cell receptor beta chains listed next were all sequenced from one sample in a study of vaccination effects on CD4 cells after COVID-19. Antigens for these TCRs are unknown. Expansion with viral peptide pools was applied to antigen-specific CD4+ T cells by the ViraFEST assay prior to sequencing. Following culture for approximately 11 days, CD4+ T cells were isolated. Each person got two doses of an mRNA SARS-CoV-2 vaccine, BNT162b2 or mRNA-1273. Data came from immunoSEQ multiplex PCR; TCRdb stores just in-frame clones and leaves some out. Of approximately 29,000 clones in the sample, 70% to 75% were seen once. The material was CD4+ T cells from PBMCs cultured with HCoV-NL63 spike peptides, obtained after COVID-19 vaccination. The receptors were sampled from a human donor who received a COVID-19 vaccine.

The gene calls are TRBV6-5 and TRBJ1-1, with D possibly matching TRBD1 (6 bases). CDR1 is MNHEY, CDR2 SVGAGI, per germline. CDR3 length: 13 residues. V shed 9 bases and J shed 11 bases, with 22 bases lying between them. The CDR3 is CASFPESRGRAFF. CDR3 sequence (DNA): TGTGCCAGTTTTCCCGAGTCCAGGGGACGGGCTTTCTTT.

The V call is TRBV6-5, the J call TRBJ2-1; D is unresolved. The CDR3 runs to 12 residues. Germline V CDR1 and CDR2: MNHEY, SVGAGI. V was clipped by 6 bases and J by 15 bases, with 18 bases between them. The CDR3: CASSADLPRAFF. The CDR3 DNA sequence: TGTGCCAGCAGCGCGGACCTCCCTAGGGCGTTCTTC.

The genes are TRBV27 and TRBJ1-2, with TRBD1 identical over 10 bases. CDR3 size: 15 residues. V lost 3 bases, J lost 5 bases, and 6 bases stayed unmatched. CDR1 and CDR2 from the germline V gene are MNHEY and SMNVEV (reference sequence). The CDR3 DNA follows: TGTGCCAGCAGTTTTGGACCGGGACAGGGGTATGGCTACACCTTC. This translates into CASSFGPGQGYGYTF.

This rearrangement joins TRBV18 to TRBJ2-7, with 9 bases identical to TRBD1. J was trimmed by 4 bases and V by 8 bases; bases with no gene match: 6. CDR3 length: 13 amino acids. The germline gives CDR1 KGHSH, CDR2 LQKENI. The chain's CDR3 is CASGTGTDYEQYF. Here the CDR3 DNA reads TGTGCCAGCGGGACAGGGACGGATTACGAGCAGTACTTC.

The chain carries TRBV6-5 and TRBJ2-1; TRBD2 matches at 12 bases. The CDR3 runs 15 residues. The V and J ends lost 6 bases and 6 bases, in that order; junction bases with no gene match: 6. From germline, CDR1 is MNHEY and CDR2 SVGAGI. The CDR3 DNA follows: TGTGCCAGCAGACGTCCTAGCGGGGGGGCCAATGAGCAGTTCTTC. Translating it yields CASRRPSGGANEQFF.